This TCR beta chain was found in a study of shared clonotypes between healthy human individuals. Some clones are missing from TCRdb's copy, which holds only in-frame ones; the method was immunoSEQ multiplex PCR. There are about 680,000 clones in the sample; 92% occur only once, and 24% lies in the top ten. Note on this clone: The antigen remains unidentified.

Naive CD8 cells lacked CD45RO, underwent positive selection for CCR7 and left out terminally differentiated effector memory CD45RA+ cells. Participating donors were healthy, HIV-negative adults free of recent acute infections or vaccinations. Overall study findings and caveats: All-four-donor shared clonotypes had higher generation probabilities than non-shared clonotypes did.

The V gene's germline CDR1 is SGHDT and CDR2 YYEEEE. The V and J ends lost 3 bases and 9 bases, in that order; junction bases with no gene match: 8. This CDR3 contains 14 residues. Material for sequencing was naive CD8+ T cells sorted from blood. V is TRBV5-6 and J is TRBJ2-4, with 8 positions matching TRBD1. The receptor comes from a man aged 30-40 years in good health. The CDR3 nucleotides read TGTGCCAGCAGCTCCGGGACAGGAAGGGGCATTCAGTACTTC. It codes for CASSSGTGRGIQYF.